The 9 T cell receptor beta chains in this list originate from one sample, sequenced in a study of OX40 agonist ivuxolimab in advanced cancers. Method: immunoSEQ multiplex PCR; TCRdb's copy keeps in-frame clones and lacks some. The sample comprises fewer than 65,000 clones, about 90% of which are singletons, and 4% to 4.5% rests with the top ten. The sample was CD4+ or CD8+ T cells sorted from blood, taken in a trial of the OX40 agonist ivuxolimab. Every receptor here comes from an adult with an advanced solid tumor such as melanoma, head and neck, liver or kidney cancer.

The chain links TRBV7-9 to TRBJ2-1; 7 positions agree with TRBD2. The CDR3 has 15 amino acids. V lost 1 base and J lost 9; bases outside the gene matches: 9. The germline CDR1 and CDR2 sequences are SEHNR and FQNEAQ (reference sequence). The CDR3 DNA reads as TGTGCCAGCAGCTTAGATACTGGGACTATGGGTGAGCAGTTCTTC. This sequence encodes CASSLDTGTMGEQFF. The full variable domain, completed using reference TRBV7-9 and TRBJ2-1, is DTGVSQNPRHKITKRGQNVTFRCDPISEHNRLYWYRQTLGQGPEFLTYFQNEAQLEKSRLLSDRFSAERPKGSFSTLEIQRTEQGDSAMYLCASSLDTGTMGEQFFGPGTRLTVL.

This clone appeared once. This chain links TRBV7-3 with TRBJ1-3, with 12 nucleotides matching TRBD1. The V gene end was trimmed by 5 bases and the J gene end by 7 bases; junction bases not matched to a gene: 6. Per germline, CDR1 SGHTA and CDR2 FQGTGA. The CDR3 loop spans 15 amino acids. As DNA, the CDR3 is TGTGCCAGCAGCCCAACCGGGACAGGGGGCAACACCATATATTTT. It yields the protein CASSPTGTGGNTIYF.

This clone was counted a few times. The J gene is TRBJ2-2, the V gene TRBV15; D is uncertain. The CDR3 spans 14 residues. The V gene lost 0 bases and the J gene lost 4 bases, with 6 bases spanning the gap. CDR1 is LNHNV and CDR2 is YYDKDF in the germline V gene (reference sequence). As DNA, the CDR3 is TGTGCCACCAGCAGAGAAACGGGCACCGGGGAGCTGTTTTTT. It translates to CATSRETGTGELFF.

The chain is built from TRBV5-1 and TRBJ2-2, with D possibly matching TRBD1 (6 bases). This CDR3 has 16 amino acids. The germline V gene has CDR1 SGHRS and CDR2 YFSETQ. Trimming removed 0 bases at V and 1 base at J, with 10 bases between. The DNA of the CDR3 is TGCGCCAGCAGCTTGGGTCGGACAGTGAACACCGGGGAGCTGTTTTTT. Translating gives CASSLGRTVNTGELFF.

This chain joins TRBV7-9 and TRBJ2-5; D is unclear. This CDR3 has 13 amino acids. V shed 5 bases and J shed 5 bases, with 12 bases lying between them. Germline V gene data show CDR1 as SEHNR and CDR2 as FQNEAQ (reference sequence). The CDR3 coding sequence is TGTGCCAGCAGCGAAACAGTTGCCGAGACCCAGTACTTC. It codes for CASSETVAETQYF.

With respect to this clone: Other DNA sequences from this sample encode an identical CDR3 as well. The chain has TRBV29-1 and TRBJ2-7, with TRBD1 as a possible D gene (5 bases). This CDR3 spans 11 amino acids. Trimming took 4 bases from V and 4 from J, leaving 8 bases between them. From germline, CDR1 is SQVTM and CDR2 ANQGSEA. Written as DNA, the CDR3 is TGCAGCGTTGTCCAGGGTTACGAGCAGTACTTC. This codes for CSVVQGYEQYF.

This clone is a singleton in its sample. The chain is built from TRBV6-1 and TRBJ1-1, with D possibly matching TRBD1 (5 bases). CDR1 MNHNS and CDR2 SASEGT come from the germline V gene. V gave up 7 bases and J gave up 0 bases, with 9 bases separating them. This CDR3 is 13 amino acids long. The CDR3 loop is CASTGTLNTEAFF. CDR3 in DNA: TGTGCCAGCACTGGGACCTTGAACACTGAAGCTTTCTTT.

V usage is TRBV28 and J usage is TRBJ2-7; 7 bases are shared with TRBD2. Per the germline V gene, CDR1 is MDHEN and CDR2 is SYDVKM. The CDR3 totals 15 residues. V gave up 5 bases and J gave up 0 bases; unmatched junction bases: 7. The CDR3 spells CASSAAGEGSYEQYV. The CDR3 DNA reads as TGTGCCAGCAGTGCCGCCGGGGAGGGCTCCTACGAGCAGTACGTC.

The chain recombines TRBV27 with TRBJ2-1; D possibly uses TRBD1 or TRBD2 (5 bases each). The CDR3 covers 17 residues. Trimming left V 4 bases short and J 5 bases short, with 21 bases between. Germline loops: CDR1 MNHEY, CDR2 SMNVEV (reference sequence). The CDR3 here is CASSYRRLTGRDNEQFF. The CDR3 DNA reads TGTGCCAGCAGTTACCGGCGCCTTACGGGGCGGGACAATGAGCAGTTCTTC.